The 15 T cell receptor beta chains below all came from one sample that was sequenced in a study of T-cell reconstitution after alpha-beta-depleted transplantation in children. The library targeted TCRbeta and was prepared with unique molecular identifiers. TCRdb processed the PCR reads anew with MiXCR; each CDR3 protein has one entry. Here the sample spans more than 200,000 distinct CDR3 sequences, about 25% being singletons. Sequencing used PBMCs, obtained before TCRalphabeta/CD19-depleted stem cell transplant. The receptors come from a girl aged 2 to 10 with Fanconi anemia, due to receive a stem cell transplant.

This clonotype has ten or more counts. CDR3 DNA sequence: TGTGCCAGCACCAACCCCTACGGAGATACGCAGTATTTT. It yields the protein CASTNPYGDTQYF. The chain couples TRBV2 to TRBJ2-3, with D unresolved. Germline CDR1 and CDR2: SNHLY and FYNNEI. The ends were cut back, 7 bases at V and 5 bases at J, with 13 bases in the middle. The CDR3 loop spans 13 amino acids.

This clonotype was seen many times. The chain uses TRBV24-1 and TRBJ1-1; D is unresolved. CDR3 length equals 15 residues. V shed 3 bases and J shed 1 base, with 11 bases lying between them. Germline assignment: CDR1 KGHDR and CDR2 SFDVKD. The CDR3, as DNA: TGTGCCACCAGTGATCCGACTCAAGGGAACACTGAAGCTTTCTTT. Translation gives CATSDPTQGNTEAFF.

The V call is TRBV6-1, the J call TRBJ2-1; possible D gene TRBD1, 5 bases. Between the trimmed V and J ends, which lost 5 bases and 5 bases, there was a span of 19 bases. There are 16 residues in the CDR3. In germline, CDR1 is MNHNS, CDR2 SASEGT. CDR3 protein: CASSPPGLERNNEQFF. In nucleotides, the CDR3 is TGTGCCAGCAGTCCCCCAGGGCTCGAACGGAACAATGAGCAGTTCTTC.

This clonotype showed up many times. The gene calls are TRBV7-6 and TRBJ2-1; D gene unclear. CDR3 length: 16 residues. Per the germline V gene, CDR1 is SGHVS and CDR2 is FNYEAQ. V was trimmed by 4 bases and J by 3 bases, leaving 16 bases between them. The CDR3 is CASSSSLTSVYNEQFF. CDR3 bases: TGTGCCAGCAGCTCATCCTTGACTTCCGTCTACAATGAGCAGTTCTTC.

This clonotype was seen many times. This chain uses TRBV20-1 with TRBJ2-5, with D perhaps TRBD2 (5 bases). Trimming stripped 5 bases from V and 5 bases from J, with 12 bases between. Germline lookup yields CDR1 DFQATT and CDR2 SNEGSKA (reference sequence). CDR3 size: 12 residues. CDR3 in DNA: TGCAGTGCTCCGGAGGTAGTTGAGACCCAGTACTTC. Its protein is CSAPEVVETQYF.

The chain is built from TRBV2 and TRBJ2-5; tentatively, D is TRBD2 (6 bases). V lost 1 base and J 5 bases, leaving 17 bases between the germline ends. This CDR3 spans 16 amino acids. Germline loops: CDR1 SNHLY, CDR2 FYNNEI. The CDR3 DNA follows: TGTGCCAGCAGTGAAGTCTTTTTGACTAGTTTGGAGACCCAGTACTTC. It specifies CASSEVFLTSLETQYF.

The CDR3 DNA follows: TGCAGTGCCAATACCGGGGGGGAGACCCAGTACTTC. It encodes CSANTGGETQYF. The genes are TRBV20-1 and TRBJ2-5, with 7 bases lining up with TRBD2. Germline V gives CDR1 DFQATT, CDR2 SNEGSKA (reference sequence). Trimming cost V 6 bases and J 5 bases; bases outside gene matches: 6. The CDR3 spans 12 residues.

This clonotype was recorded at least ten times. V and J are TRBV20-1 and TRBJ2-3, with D unclear. V was cut by 3 bases and J by 0 bases, with 10 bases left in between. This CDR3 contains 14 residues. The germline V gene has CDR1 DFQATT and CDR2 SNEGSKA (reference sequence). The CDR3 spells CSASRQVSTDTQYF. CDR3 nucleotides: TGCAGTGCTAGTCGGCAGGTCAGCACAGATACGCAGTATTTT.

This chain joins TRBV29-1 and TRBJ1-1; D gene ambiguous. Deletions cut 0 bases from V and 1 base from J, with 9 bases between. This CDR3 is 14 amino acids long. The V gene's germline CDR1 is SQVTM and CDR2 ANQGSEA. CDR3 sequence (DNA): TGCAGCGTTGAAGATCGGCTGGGGAACACTGAAGCTTTCTTT. This gives the protein CSVEDRLGNTEAFF.

This clonotype was detected many times. The V gene is TRBV7-6, the J gene TRBJ2-1, with D perhaps matching TRBD2 (6 bases). CDR3 length: 18 amino acids. Germline CDR1 reads SGHVS; CDR2 reads FNYEAQ. Trimming pared 4 bases from V and 3 bases from J, leaving 22 bases between. The CDR3 loop is CASSSRLVRSGGYNEQFF. The CDR3 bases are TGTGCCAGCAGCTCCCGTTTGGTCCGTAGCGGAGGCTACAATGAGCAGTTCTTC.

About this clonotype itself: Being one base from a much bigger clone, this may be a read error. This chain joins TRBV29-1 and TRBJ2-7, with no clear D. There are 11 residues in the CDR3. Per germline, CDR1 SQVTM and CDR2 ANQGSEA. Between the trimmed V and J ends, which lost 7 bases and 1 base, there was a span of 8 bases. For the CDR3, the DNA is TGCAGCGCCGGACGGTCCTACGAGCAGTACTTC. Residues: CSAGRSYEQYF.

This clonotype was picked up many times. The chain recombines TRBV6-5 with TRBJ2-7; the D gene is possibly TRBD1 (5 bases). With 7 bases removed from V and 3 bases from J, the gap between germline ends came to 16 bases. The V gene's germline CDR1 is MNHEY and CDR2 SVGAGI. The CDR3 covers 14 residues. CDR3 amino acids: CASIIQGVGYEQYF. The CDR3 nucleotides are TGTGCCAGCATAATCCAGGGTGTCGGCTACGAGCAGTACTTC.

This clonotype was observed a handful of times. The chain recombines TRBV20-1 with TRBJ2-5; possibly TRBD1 for D (6 bases). Germline CDR1 DFQATT, CDR2 SNEGSKA (reference sequence). This CDR3 has 15 residues. V was cut by 4 bases and J by 0 bases, with 15 bases left in between. The CDR3, as DNA: TGCAGTGCTATCACAGGGTGGCAGTACCAAGAGACCCAGTACTTC. It codes for CSAITGWQYQETQYF.

This clonotype was seen just once. The chain couples TRBV6-5 to TRBJ2-7; D gene ambiguous. CDR1 and CDR2 from the germline V gene are MNHEY and SVGAGI. The germline V and J ends were trimmed by 1 base and 0 bases, with 16 bases remaining between them. This CDR3 contains 17 residues. The CDR3 DNA follows: TGTGCCAGCAGTTACTGGGGAAGGGTCCCCTCCTCCTACGAGCAGTACTTC. Its protein is CASSYWGRVPSSYEQYF.

The chain recombines TRBV13 with TRBJ2-3; D not certain. V lost 4 bases to trimming and J lost 0 bases, with 5 bases between them. The length of the CDR3 is 13 residues. Germline V lookup: CDR1 PRHDT, CDR2 FYEKMQ (reference sequence). As DNA, the CDR3 is TGTGCCAGCAGCTCGTTGAGCACAGATACGCAGTATTTT. Its translation: CASSSLSTDTQYF.